This T cell receptor beta chain was found in a study of identical twins. Findings of the study overall: The study based its conclusions on cross-sectional statistical analysis and did not follow the same donors. Twin pairs had excess sharing that was weaker in beta out-of-frame sequences.

From the 5' RACE reads, TCRdb called clonotypes with MiXCR, one entry per CDR3 protein. The sample includes about 500,000 distinct CDR3 sequences, approximately 14% seen only once; the top ten take approximately 1%. This clonotype has only a few counts. Its specificity is not known. There are 17 residues in the CDR3. From germline, CDR1 is SGDLS and CDR2 YYNGEE. V trimming: 0 bases; J trimming: 1 base; junction bases outside the gene matches: 4. These data also formed part of another study, on yellow fever vaccine responses in identical twins. According to that study: The T cell response to vaccination in identical twins was reportedly partly convergent and partly personalized.

This receptor was identified in a woman aged 18-29 years in good health. Material: CD4+ T cells sorted from blood. The rearrangement joins TRBV9 to TRBJ2-5, with 12 positions matching TRBD2. The CDR3 protein is CASSVDTSGGLQETQYF. The DNA of the CDR3 is TGTGCCAGCAGCGTAGATACTAGCGGGGGGCTCCAAGAGACCCAGTACTTC.